This record covers a single T cell receptor beta chain. A second PCR of 7 to 11 cycles used a sample-barcoded 5' primer and a J-beta primer mix. There were at least 2.5 million CDR3-containing paired-end reads obtained from each sample. MiXCR, run by TCRdb on the 5' RACE reads, gives a single entry per CDR3 protein. This sample carries about 1.8 million distinct CDR3 sequences, just under 50% of them seen once, and the ten largest clones take more than 2%. The data belong to a study of blood T cells in healthy people across ages. Looked up from germline, CDR1 is SGHRS and CDR2 is YFSETQ. CDR3 length: 12 amino acids. The V and J ends lost 7 bases and 6 bases respectively, with 11 bases between them. Every donor gave 8 to 10 milliliters of peripheral blood.

This sequence joins TRBV5-1 and TRBJ2-1; tentative D call: TRBD1 (5 bases). Sequencing input: blood. The source of this sequence is a woman between 40 and 55 years old in good health. CDR3 amino acids: CASARVSNEQFF. CDR3 DNA: TGCGCCAGCGCCAGGGTTAGCAATGAGCAGTTCTTC.